This T cell receptor (beta chain) is drawn from a study of shared clonotypes between healthy human individuals. It was about 190 ng DNA, 33,000 or so T cell genomes, that sorted-subset replicate PCRs used. Profiled with immunoSEQ multiplex PCR; TCRdb holds only in-frame clones, not every one. Among about 1.9 million clones listed, roughly 93% were seen once. Germline CDR1 is MNHNY and CDR2 is SVGAGI (reference sequence). The CDR3 extends over 16 amino acids. V shed 8 bases and J shed 6 bases, with 25 bases lying between them. The naive CD8 fraction comprised CD45RO-negative cells positively selected for CCR7 and excluded terminally differentiated effector memory CD45RA+ cells.

The source is a man between 18 and 35 years old in good health. Some clones in this sample may be carry-over from other donors' samples. The rearrangement uses TRBV6-6 and TRBJ1-1; D may be TRBD1 (6 bases). Input material: naive CD8+ T cells from PBMCs. CDR3 bases: TGTGCCAGCTGGGGGCAGGGACCCCGCCCGTGGGCTGAAGCTTTCTTT. Translated, it gives CASWGQGPRPWAEAFF.